The 32 T cell receptor beta chains presented below share a single source sample, sequenced in a study of blood T cell repertoires in COVID-19. Sequenced by immunoSEQ multiplex PCR; TCRdb stores in-frame clones only, minus some. The table has 300,000 to 350,000 clones, approximately 90% seen once. The specimen was peripheral blood. The receptors stem from a man aged 30-40 years with COVID-19, enrolled during active disease.

This clone is a singleton in its sample. The chain recombines TRBV6-5 with TRBJ2-7; TRBD1 matches 7 bases. V shed 7 bases and J 3 bases; nucleotides not matched to a gene: 6. The CDR3 extends over 13 amino acids. Germline V gene data show CDR1 as MNHEY and CDR2 as SVGAGI. The DNA for the CDR3 is TGTGCCAGCACCGGGACAGAGGTCTACGAGCAGTACTTC. Its protein is CASTGTEVYEQYF.

This clone was detected once. The chain uses TRBV5-1 and TRBJ2-7, with D possibly TRBD2 on 5 matching bases. Trimming left V 0 bases short and J 3 bases short, with 13 bases between. Germline V lookup: CDR1 SGHRS, CDR2 YFSETQ. The CDR3 is 15 residues long. The CDR3 DNA follows: TGCGCCAGCAGCTTGGGTTCCGGGGTTAACTACGAGCAGTACTTC. This codes for CASSLGSGVNYEQYF.

The chain is built from TRBV7-8 and TRBJ2-7, with D maybe TRBD1 (6 bases). Germline V gives CDR1 SGHVS, CDR2 FQNEAQ. The V end lost 1 base, the J end lost 2 bases, and 9 bases lay between the germline ends. The CDR3 runs to 14 residues. The CDR3 is CASSLDTGPYEQYF. CDR3 sequence (DNA): TGTGCCAGCAGCTTAGATACAGGGCCCTACGAGCAGTACTTC.

This clone was seen only a few times. The junction shows a germline mismatch at one end, possibly a read error. V and J are TRBV7-9 and TRBJ2-7; 12 positions match TRBD1. The CDR3 consists of 18 residues. CDR1 and CDR2 from the germline V gene are SEHNR and FQNEAQ (reference sequence). DNA for the CDR3: TGTGCCAGCAGTTTAGAACGGGACAGGGGGCTGAGCTCCTACGAGCAGTACTTC. Amino acid sequence: CASSLERDRGLSSYEQYF.

The gene calls are TRBV9 and TRBJ1-5; D not certain. CDR3 length: 14 residues. CDR1 SGDLS and CDR2 YYNGEE come from the germline V gene. Trimming removed 4 bases at V and 0 bases at J, with 8 bases between. CDR3 in amino acids: CASSPQVSNQPQHF. CDR3 DNA: TGTGCCAGCAGCCCCCAGGTTAGCAATCAGCCCCAGCATTTT.

The chain is built from TRBV28 and TRBJ2-7; possibly TRBD1 for D (6 bases). Trimming stripped 5 bases from V and 0 bases from J, with 14 bases between. The CDR3 spans 15 residues. Germline assignment: CDR1 MDHEN and CDR2 SYDVKM. This CDR3 reads CASSPRQANSYEQYF. DNA of the CDR3: TGTGCCAGCAGTCCCCGACAGGCCAACTCCTACGAGCAGTACTTC.

CDR3 amino acids: CASSFDGAKQFF. CDR3 nucleotide sequence: TGTGCCAGCAGTTTCGACGGAGCAAAGCAGTTCTTC. The chain links TRBV12-3 or TRBV12-4 to TRBJ2-1; D is unresolved. The CDR3 consists of 12 residues. Trimming pared 3 bases from V and 11 bases from J, leaving 11 bases between.

The chain couples TRBV6-2 or TRBV6-3 to TRBJ2-5; TRBD2 matches at 10 bases. The CDR3 spans 16 residues. Germline CDR1 MNHEY, CDR2 SVGEGT. With V trimmed by 4 bases and J by 5 bases, 10 bases remained unmatched. In DNA form, the CDR3 reads TGTGCCAGCAGTTTGTGGCTAGCGGGAGCTCGGGAGACCCAGTACTTC. Its translation: CASSLWLAGARETQYF.

This chain links TRBV4-1 with TRBJ2-2; D remains unclear. Trimming removed 1 base from V and 1 base from J, with 10 bases in between. The V gene's germline CDR1 is MGHRA and CDR2 YSYEKL. The CDR3 runs 16 residues. CDR3 protein: CASSQGRLLNTGELFF. The CDR3 DNA is TGCGCCAGCAGCCAAGGGAGACTTTTGAACACCGGGGAGCTGTTTTTT.

This chain connects TRBV7-3 to TRBJ2-7, with 7 bases lining up with TRBD1. The V gene's germline CDR1 is SGHTA and CDR2 FQGTGA. V gave up 4 bases and J gave up 0 bases; unmatched junction bases: 3. The CDR3 loop spans 14 amino acids. The CDR3 region is CASSSTGTSYEQYF. CDR3 in DNA: TGTGCCAGCAGCTCGACAGGGACCTCCTACGAGCAGTACTTC.

The V gene is TRBV6-5, the J gene TRBJ1-1; D not resolved. The CDR3 spans 15 residues. Trimming removed 3 bases from V and 3 bases from J, with 14 bases in between. The germline V gene has CDR1 MNHEY and CDR2 SVGAGI. CDR3 sequence reads: CASSYSVWGDTEAFF. In DNA form, the CDR3 reads TGTGCCAGCAGTTATTCGGTGTGGGGAGACACTGAAGCTTTCTTT.

This chain uses TRBV14 with TRBJ1-2; 7 bases map to TRBD1. The CDR3 spans 16 residues. Germline V CDR1 and CDR2: SGHDN, FVKESK. V trimming: 1 base; J trimming: 4 bases; junction bases outside the gene matches: 9. CDR3 in amino acids: CASSQGQGIEVYGYTF. The CDR3 region has the DNA TGTGCCAGCAGCCAAGGACAGGGAATTGAAGTCTATGGCTACACCTTC. The entire variable domain, with the rest obtained from reference TRBV14 and TRBJ1-2, is as follows: EAGVTQFPSHSVIEKGQTVTLRCDPISGHDNLYWYRRVMGKEIKFLLHFVKESKQDESGMPNNRFLAERTGGTYSTLKVQPAELEDSGVYFCASSQGQGIEVYGYTFGSGTRLTVV.

The V gene is TRBV7-9, the J gene TRBJ1-1; the D gene is possibly TRBD1 (6 bases). Trimming removed 4 bases at V and 0 bases at J, with 15 bases between. The CDR3 totals 16 residues. CDR1 and CDR2 (germline): SEHNR, FQNEAQ (reference sequence). Here the CDR3 DNA reads TGTGCCAGCAGCTCGGACTCCAGGGGAATGAACACTGAAGCTTTCTTT. Translation gives CASSSDSRGMNTEAFF.

Points on this clone: Distinct nucleotide sequences in the sample also encode this CDR3. The chain couples TRBV11-2 to TRBJ2-3, with 10 bases matching TRBD2. Germline CDR1 reads SGHAT; CDR2 reads FQNNGV. V lost 5 bases to trimming and J lost 3 bases; unmatched junction nucleotides: 8. The CDR3 totals 16 residues. CDR3 in amino acids: CASSLLAGGLTDTQYF. The CDR3 bases are TGTGCCAGCAGCCTATTAGCGGGGGGCCTTACAGATACGCAGTATTTT.

This clone was detected only once. V usage is TRBV7-6 and J usage is TRBJ1-4; a weak D match, TRBD1 (6 bases). Germline V gene lookup returns CDR1 SGHVS and CDR2 FNYEAQ. V gave up 1 base and J gave up 6 bases, with 12 bases separating them. This CDR3 is built from 15 residues. This CDR3 reads CASSLGGQPYEKLFF. As DNA, the CDR3 is TGTGCCAGCAGCTTAGGGGGGCAGCCCTATGAAAAACTGTTTTTT.

The chain links TRBV12-3 or TRBV12-4 to TRBJ2-3; tentatively, D is TRBD2 (6 bases). Trimming shortened V by 6 bases and J by 6 bases, and 13 bases separated the two germline ends. CDR3 size: 13 residues. The chain's CDR3 is CASSRLGGDTQYF. CDR3 nucleotides: TGTGCCAGCAGCCGGCTTGGGGGGGATACGCAGTATTTT.

Only a few counts were recorded for this clone. The chain has TRBV5-1 and TRBJ2-2; no clear D. The CDR3 runs 15 residues. The germline V and J ends were trimmed by 0 bases and 1 base, with 7 bases remaining between them. Germline V gene sequence: CDR1 SGHRS, CDR2 YFSETQ. The CDR3 protein is CASSLAQKNTGELFF. DNA for the CDR3: TGCGCCAGCAGCTTGGCTCAGAAGAACACCGGGGAGCTGTTTTTT.

This clone was counted a single time. The same CDR3 arises from other DNA sequences in this sample as well. The chain combines TRBV9 with TRBJ2-1; D is possibly TRBD2 (6 bases). V was trimmed by 2 bases and J by 0 bases, leaving 9 bases between them. Germline values: CDR1 SGDLS, CDR2 YYNGEE. The CDR3 has 15 amino acids. The CDR3 loop reads CASSVGLSSYNEQFF. CDR3 DNA sequence: TGTGCCAGCAGCGTGGGACTGAGCTCCTACAATGAGCAGTTCTTC.

J is TRBJ2-7 and V is TRBV28, with 12 bases aligning to TRBD1. After removal of 8 bases from V and 2 bases from J, the junction contained 7 bases not matched to a gene. The germline V gene encodes CDR1 MDHEN and CDR2 SYDVKM. The CDR3 loop spans 15 amino acids. In DNA form, the CDR3 reads TGTGCCAGCGGGAAGGGACAGGGGGCACCCTACGAGCAGTACTTC. This encodes CASGKGQGAPYEQYF.

The genes are TRBV2 and TRBJ1-3; D unclear. CDR1 and CDR2 from the germline V gene are SNHLY and FYNNEI. V lost 0 bases and J 4 bases, leaving 10 bases between the germline ends. This CDR3 spans 15 amino acids. The CDR3 nucleotides read TGTGCCAGCAGTGAAGCCTATGGTTCAGGAAACACCATATATTTT. It encodes CASSEAYGSGNTIYF.

This chain connects TRBV11-2 to TRBJ1-6, with 10 bases aligning to TRBD1. J gave up 10 bases and V 4 bases, and 7 bases lay outside the gene matches. This CDR3 has 15 amino acids. Germline CDR1 and CDR2: SGHAT and FQNNGV. CDR3 residues: CASSSSGTGVSPLHF. Here the CDR3 DNA reads TGTGCCAGCAGCTCAAGTGGGACAGGGGTCTCACCCCTCCACTTT.

This sequence joins TRBV5-1 and TRBJ1-2, with TRBD1 matching 7 bases. The V and J ends lost 0 bases and 5 bases, in that order; junction bases with no gene match: 7. Germline V gene data show CDR1 as SGHRS and CDR2 as YFSETQ. The CDR3 spans 15 residues. The DNA for the CDR3 is TGCGCCAGCAGCTTGGCCTTAACAGGGGAGTATGGCTACACCTTC. The encoded protein is CASSLALTGEYGYTF.

The chain links TRBV5-5 to TRBJ1-5; unclear D gene. Trimming took 0 bases from V and 2 from J, leaving 12 bases between them. CDR3 size: 16 residues. The germline CDR1 and CDR2 sequences are SGHKS and YYEKEE (reference sequence). For the CDR3, the DNA is TGTGCCAGCAGCTTGGGACCAGACGGGGGCAATCAGCCCCAGCATTTT. Translation: CASSLGPDGGNQPQHF.

The chain has TRBV28 and TRBJ1-5; D is ambiguous. Germline lookup yields CDR1 MDHEN and CDR2 SYDVKM. Trimming shortened V by 5 bases and J by 0 bases, and 14 bases separated the two germline ends. The CDR3 is made up of 16 amino acids. The CDR3 here is CASSPRGSGSNQPQHF. CDR3 nucleotides: TGTGCCAGCAGTCCTCGAGGGTCCGGTAGCAATCAGCCCCAGCATTTT.

The J gene is TRBJ1-6, the V gene TRBV6-2 or TRBV6-3; D is unresolved. The length of the CDR3 is 15 residues. The germline gives CDR1 MNHEY, CDR2 SVGEGT. The V and J ends lost 6 bases and 3 bases respectively, with 12 bases between them. The CDR3 spells CASSLTVNYNSPLHF. In DNA, the CDR3 is TGTGCCAGCAGCCTCACGGTCAACTATAATTCACCCCTCCACTTT.

This clone was seen once. The chain couples TRBV21-1 to TRBJ2-1; the table's D call, TRBD1, has no DNA check behind it. TRBV21-1 is assigned pseudogene status. This CDR3 spans 13 amino acids. Written as DNA, the CDR3 is TGTGCCAGCAGCCCCTGGCCGTACAATGAGCAGTTCTTC. Translation gives CASSPWPYNEQFF.

J is TRBJ2-1 and V is TRBV9; 8 nucleotides match TRBD2. Germline trimming cut 0 bases from V and 5 bases from J; bases unmatched to any gene: 16. The CDR3 runs to 19 residues. Germline CDR1 reads SGDLS; CDR2 reads YYNGEE. CDR3 DNA sequence: TGTGCCAGCAGCGTAGTCCCCCTAGGATCAGCGGGGGCCCACAATGAGCAGTTCTTC. Its translation is CASSVVPLGSAGAHNEQFF.

The chain has TRBV6-6 and TRBJ2-2, with D unresolved. The V and J ends lost 5 bases and 3 bases respectively, with 4 bases between them. The CDR3 consists of 12 residues. Per the germline V gene, CDR1 is MNHNY and CDR2 is SVGAGI (reference sequence). For the CDR3, the DNA is TGTGCCAGCAGTATAGACACCGGGGAGCTGTTTTTT. Its translation: CASSIDTGELFF.

This sequence joins TRBV5-1 and TRBJ1-1; TRBD1 matches at 7 bases. V trimming: 0 bases; J trimming: 6 bases; junction bases outside the gene matches: 5. Germline V gives CDR1 SGHRS, CDR2 YFSETQ. This CDR3 has 14 residues. CDR3 coding DNA: TGCGCCAGCAGCTTGGGACAGGGCGTAGCTGAAGCTTTCTTT. Translation gives CASSLGQGVAEAFF.

This clone was picked up a small number of times. The V call is TRBV2, the J call TRBJ1-5; 7 bases fit TRBD1. This CDR3 contains 15 residues. Trimming removed 6 bases from V and 2 bases from J; junction bases left unmatched: 7. CDR1 and CDR2 (germline): SNHLY, FYNNEI. This chain's CDR3 is CASRNDRVGNQPQHF. Written as DNA, the CDR3 is TGTGCCAGCAGGAATGACAGGGTTGGCAATCAGCCCCAGCATTTT. Based on the CDR3 plus reference TRBV2 and TRBJ1-5, the full variable domain is EPEVTQTPSHQVTQMGQEVILRCVPISNHLYFYWYRQILGQKVEFLVSFYNNEISEKSEIFDDQFSVERPDGSNFTLKIRSTKLEDSAMYFCASRNDRVGNQPQHFGDGTRLSIL.

This clone was observed a handful of times. The rearrangement links TRBV15 to TRBJ2-5, with D possibly TRBD2 on 5 matching bases. CDR1 and CDR2 from the germline V gene are LNHNV and YYDKDF (reference sequence). The CDR3 spans 16 residues. Trimming removed 0 bases from V and 1 base from J, with 12 bases in between. This CDR3 is CATSRDRPGSQETQYF. CDR3 in DNA: TGTGCCACCAGCAGAGATCGACCGGGGAGCCAAGAGACCCAGTACTTC.

This clone was seen once. This chain uses TRBV5-4 with TRBJ2-5; 7 bases line up with TRBD1. The trim removed 4 bases at V and 5 bases at J, leaving 5 bases unmatched. Germline V gene sequence: CDR1 SGHNT, CDR2 YYREEE (reference sequence). The CDR3 loop spans 13 amino acids. The CDR3 nucleotides read TGTGCCAGCAGCCAGACAGGGACCGAGACCCAGTACTTC. It is translated as CASSQTGTETQYF.